Sequencing of this T cell receptor beta chain was carried out in a study of blood T cells in healthy people across ages. Study results and limitations: Donors of long life had a larger count of naive CD4+ cells and greater diversity than aged donors. Reliance upon unsorted PBMCs precluded definitive naive versus antigen-experienced comparison.

The germline CDR1 and CDR2 sequences are SEHNR and FQNEAQ (reference sequence). Trimming removed 6 bases at V and 0 bases at J, with 11 bases between. This CDR3 contains 15 residues. This clonotype has just one count. The antigen is undetermined. For the second PCR, which ran for about 6 to 11 cycles, a sample-barcoded 5' primer and a J-beta primer mix were used. MiXCR, applied by TCRdb to the 5' RACE reads, yields one record per CDR3 protein. The sample includes about 840,000 distinct CDR3 sequences, 25% to 35% of them seen just once. This same sample was also taken into another study, of T cells of mothers and their children. As that study records: Second-PCR amplification with M1S added sample barcodes and 2-4 random nucleotides. The study found thymic selection shapes TCR recombination output similarly in related and unrelated pairs.

The TCR originated in a woman in her 40s in good health. The sequencing input was blood. The rearrangement joins TRBV7-9 to TRBJ2-2; weak D call: TRBD1 (6 bases). For the CDR3, the DNA is TGTGCCAGCAGGGCCCGACAGGCGAACACCGGGGAGCTGTTTTTT. Protein: CASRARQANTGELFF.